This TCR beta chain was identified in a study of blood T cells in healthy people across ages. The authors ran a second PCR of 7 to 11 cycles using a sample-barcoded 5' primer and a J-beta primer mix. Unique molecular identifiers of 12 random nucleotides labeled each cDNA. Sequencing recovered at least 2.5 million CDR3-containing paired-end reads from each sample. In TCRdb, the 5' RACE reads were re-called with MiXCR into one record per CDR3 protein. The sample includes about 720,000 distinct CDR3 sequences, roughly 20% of them seen just once. V was trimmed by 4 bases and J by 3 bases, leaving 9 bases between them. This CDR3 has 12 amino acids. CDR1 and CDR2 from the germline V gene are SQVTM and ANQGSEA.

The chain links TRBV29-1 to TRBJ1-2; no reliable D call. The sequenced sample consisted of blood. The receptor's source is a man in his 70s in good health. CDR3 nucleotides: TGCAGCGTTGGACAAAGGGACTATGGCTACACCTTC. Its protein is CSVGQRDYGYTF. The complete variable domain, with remaining parts taken from reference TRBV29-1 and TRBJ1-2, reads SAVISQKPSRDICQRGTSLTIQCQVDSQVTMMFWYRQQPGQSLTLIATANQGSEATYESGFVIDKFPISRPNLTFSTLTVSNMSPEDSSIYLCSVGQRDYGYTFGSGTRLTVV.